The next 3 T cell receptor beta chains were all read from a single sample in a study of blood T cell repertoires in COVID-19. Clones were read by immunoSEQ multiplex PCR, and TCRdb kept only the in-frame ones, dropping some. The sample includes over 600,000 clones, 85% to 90% of them seen just once. Sequenced: peripheral blood. These receptors were taken from a woman between 18 and 29 years old with acute or convalescent COVID-19.

The chain employs TRBV6-5 and TRBJ1-2, with TRBD1 as a possible D gene (6 bases). Trimming shortened V by 4 bases and J by 5 bases, and 11 bases separated the two germline ends. Germline-derived CDR1 and CDR2 are MNHEY and SVGAGI. The CDR3 consists of 13 residues. DNA of the CDR3: TGTGCCAGCAGTTCCCGGGACATATATGGCTACACCTTC. This gives the protein CASSSRDIYGYTF.

This clone was recorded a few times. V gene TRBV27 combines with J gene TRBJ1-1; D possibly corresponds to TRBD1 (5 bases). CDR1 and CDR2 (germline): MNHEY, SMNVEV (reference sequence). This CDR3 is 14 amino acids long. V was clipped by 2 bases and J by 8 bases, with 15 bases between them. The CDR3 region is CASSLQNRGTEAFF. The DNA for the CDR3 is TGTGCCAGCAGTTTACAGAACCGGGGGACCGAAGCTTTCTTT.

The table lists this clone with a count of one. The chain employs TRBV5-1 and TRBJ1-2, with unresolved D. V was cut by 0 bases and J by 8 bases, with 8 bases left in between. CDR3 length: 12 amino acids. Germline V CDR1 and CDR2: SGHRS, YFSETQ. In DNA form, the CDR3 reads TGCGCCAGCAGCTTGGCCGACGGGGGCTACACCTTC. Protein product: CASSLADGGYTF.